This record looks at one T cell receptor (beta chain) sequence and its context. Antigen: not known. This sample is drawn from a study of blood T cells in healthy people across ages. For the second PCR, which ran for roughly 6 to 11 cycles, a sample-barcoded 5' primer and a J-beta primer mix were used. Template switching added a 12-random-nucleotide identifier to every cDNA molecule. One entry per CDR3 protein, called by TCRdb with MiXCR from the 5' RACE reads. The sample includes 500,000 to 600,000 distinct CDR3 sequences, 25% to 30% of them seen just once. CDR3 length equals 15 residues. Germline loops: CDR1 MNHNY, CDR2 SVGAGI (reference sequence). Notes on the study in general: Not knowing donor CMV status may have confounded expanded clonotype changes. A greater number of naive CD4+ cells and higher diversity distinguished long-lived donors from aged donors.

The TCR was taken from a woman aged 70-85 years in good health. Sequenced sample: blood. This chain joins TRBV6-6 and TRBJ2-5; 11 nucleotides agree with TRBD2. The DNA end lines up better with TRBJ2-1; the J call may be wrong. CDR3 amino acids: CASSNLAGGPNEQFF. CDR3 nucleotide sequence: TGTGCCAGCAGTAACCTAGCGGGGGGTCCCAATGAGCAGTTCTTC.